The 18 T cell receptor beta chains given below trace back to one sample, sequenced in a study of T cell changes during pregnancy in multiple sclerosis. TCRdb's copy holds only in-frame clones and misses some; the assay was immunoSEQ multiplex PCR. In the table there are approximately 90,000 clones, 91% of which are singletons. Source: peripheral blood, taken after pregnancy. The receptors were gathered from a female donor in good health, enrolled as a control in a pregnancy study.

Remarks on this clone: One end of the junction fails to match germline, which may point to a read error. The J gene is TRBJ1-2, the V gene TRBV5-6, with TRBD1 as a possible D gene (5 bases). The CDR3 is 14 amino acids. CDR1 SGHDT and CDR2 YYEEEE come from the germline V gene. In DNA, the CDR3 is TGTGCCAGCAGCTTGGGGTCAGGGAACTATGGCCACACCTTC. It yields the protein CASSLGSGNYGHTF.

The chain carries TRBV5-1 and TRBJ1-1; D is undetermined. V shed 5 bases and J shed 0 bases, with 8 bases lying between them. Germline values: CDR1 SGHRS, CDR2 YFSETQ. CDR3 length: 13 residues. CDR3 bases: TGCGCCAGCAGGGAGGGTGTGAACACTGAAGCTTTCTTT. It codes for CASREGVNTEAFF. The full variable domain, with the rest looked up from reference TRBV5-1 and TRBJ1-1, is KAGVTQTPRYLIKTRGQQVTLSCSPISGHRSVSWYQQTPGQGLQFLFEYFSETQRNKGNFPGRFSGRQFSNSRSEMNVSTLELGDSALYLCASREGVNTEAFFGQGTRLTVV.

This chain uses TRBV7-2 with TRBJ1-2, with D unresolved. The length of the CDR3 is 14 residues. CDR1 and CDR2 from the germline V gene are SGHTA and FQGNSA. V was cut by 5 bases and J by 4 bases, with 14 bases left in between. The CDR3 reads CASSQPWQAYGYTF. In nucleotides, the CDR3 is TGTGCCAGCAGCCAACCCTGGCAGGCCTATGGCTACACCTTC.

The CDR3 DNA reads as TGTGCCAGCAGCGCGCAGTCAGGGGCGCGTCTTGAAAAACTGTTTTTT. It yields the protein CASSAQSGARLEKLFF. V usage is TRBV11-2 and J usage is TRBJ1-4; a possible D gene is TRBD1 (6 bases). V gave up 5 bases and J gave up 7 bases, with 20 bases separating them. CDR1 SGHAT and CDR2 FQNNGV come from the germline V gene. The CDR3 is 16 residues long.

V usage is TRBV2 and J usage is TRBJ2-1; 8 nucleotides line up with TRBD2. The V segment lost 11 bases and the J segment 8 bases; nucleotides outside the gene matches: 8. Germline-derived CDR1 and CDR2 are SNHLY and FYNNEI. This CDR3 is 12 amino acids long. This chain's CDR3 is CAARGGSYEQFF. The CDR3 bases are TGTGCCGCCCGGGGGGGCAGCTATGAGCAGTTCTTC.

This clone showed up just once. The rearrangement uses TRBV28 and TRBJ1-5; tentative D call: TRBD1 (5 bases). V was shortened by 10 bases and J by 6 bases, with 19 bases between the two germline ends. Germline CDR1 MDHEN, CDR2 SYDVKM. CDR3 length: 14 residues. Here the CDR3 DNA reads TGTGCCACACAACCCGGGGGAGAAGGTCAGCCCCAGCATTTT. Translation gives CATQPGGEGQPQHF. The full variable domain, its missing parts supplied by reference TRBV28 and TRBJ1-5, is DVKVTQSSRYLVKRTGEKVFLECVQDMDHENMFWYRQDPGLGLRLIYFSYDVKMKEKGDIPEGYSVSREKKERFSLILESASTNQTSMYLCATQPGGEGQPQHFGDGTRLSIL.

The chain has TRBV10-3 and TRBJ2-7; 10 positions match TRBD1. The CDR3 runs to 13 residues. V was clipped by 10 bases and J by 3 bases; unmatched bases: 6. CDR1 ENHRY and CDR2 SYGVKD come from the germline V gene. The CDR3 region is CASVGQGDYEQYF. The CDR3 DNA reads as TGTGCCAGCGTAGGACAGGGGGACTACGAGCAGTACTTC.

The chain links TRBV27 to TRBJ1-1; the D gene is possibly TRBD1 (6 bases). This CDR3 comprises 13 residues. V shed 3 bases and J shed 4 bases, with 9 bases lying between them. In germline, CDR1 is MNHEY, CDR2 SMNVEV (reference sequence). CDR3 sequence (DNA): TGTGCCAGCAGTTTGGGGGCGGGCACTGAAGCTTTCTTT. Translated, it gives CASSLGAGTEAFF.

In DNA form, the CDR3 reads TGCAGTGCTAGAGATCCGGGTGAGCAGTACTTC. It encodes CSARDPGEQYF. The chain joins TRBV20-1 to TRBJ2-7; D remains unclear. This CDR3 has 11 amino acids. Trimming removed 0 bases from V and 7 bases from J, with 7 bases in between. Per germline, CDR1 DFQATT and CDR2 SNEGSKA (reference sequence).

CDR3 residues: CASISAGPGANVLTF. DNA for the CDR3: TGTGCCAGTATATCGGCAGGCCCTGGGGCCAACGTCCTGACTTTC. The chain employs TRBV19 and TRBJ2-6; no firm D call. The CDR3 runs 15 residues. Trimming shortened V by 7 bases and J by 2 bases, and 12 bases separated the two germline ends. CDR1 is LNHDA and CDR2 is SQIVND in the germline V gene (reference sequence).

In its sample, this clone was seen once. The chain combines TRBV11-1 with TRBJ1-1, with TRBD1 matching 9 bases. The CDR3 totals 14 residues. Trimming took 5 bases from V and 10 from J; bases not matched to a gene: 11. Per the germline V gene, CDR1 is SGHAT and CDR2 is FQDESV (reference sequence). The chain's CDR3 is CASSQKLQGQGAFF. In DNA, the CDR3 is TGTGCCAGCAGCCAAAAACTCCAGGGACAGGGAGCTTTCTTT. The whole variable domain, filled in from reference TRBV11-1 and TRBJ1-1, reads EAEVAQSPRYKITEKSQAVAFWCDPISGHATLYWYRQILGQGPELLVQFQDESVVDDSQLPKDRFSAERLKGVDSTLKIQPAELGDSAMYLCASSQKLQGQGAFFGQGTRLTVV.

The rearrangement uses TRBV5-1 and TRBJ2-5; 8 bases agree with TRBD1. The CDR3 sequence is 14 residues long. CDR1 is SGHRS and CDR2 is YFSETQ in the germline V gene. Unmatched junction bases numbered 7, after V lost 6 bases and J lost 3 bases. The CDR3 spells CASMVGQGKETQYF. The DNA for the CDR3 is TGCGCCAGCATGGTAGGACAGGGAAAAGAGACCCAGTACTTC.

This clone was observed a few times. The V call is TRBV18, the J call TRBJ1-1; 7 bases match TRBD1. The germline V gene encodes CDR1 KGHSH and CDR2 LQKENI. V shed 3 bases, J shed 4 bases, and the junction held 5 bases outside the gene matches. The CDR3 has 14 residues. The CDR3 here is CASSPGDSFTEAFF. DNA for the CDR3: TGTGCCAGCTCACCCGGGGACAGCTTCACTGAAGCTTTCTTT. The variable domain in full, completed from reference TRBV18 and TRBJ1-1, reads NAGVMQNPRHLVRRRGQEARLRCSPMKGHSHVYWYRQLPEEGLKFMVYLQKENIIDESGMPKERFSAEFPKEGPSILRIQQVVRGDSAAYFCASSPGDSFTEAFFGQGTRLTVV.

This rearrangement joins TRBV7-3 to TRBJ2-3; possible D gene TRBD2, 6 bases. The CDR3 totals 15 residues. CDR1 and CDR2 from the germline V gene are SGHTA and FQGTGA. V dropped 2 bases and J dropped 2 bases, with 11 bases sitting between them. CDR3 in DNA: TGTGCCAGCAGCTTACTTAGCGGAGACACAGATACGCAGTATTTT. Its translation: CASSLLSGDTDTQYF.

DNA for the CDR3: TGTGCCAGCAGCTTTCAGAACTCTGGGGCCAACGTCCTGACTTTC. Protein product: CASSFQNSGANVLTF. The genes are TRBV7-2 and TRBJ2-6; no clear D. CDR3 length equals 15 residues. Germline-derived CDR1 and CDR2 are SGHTA and FQGNSA. V dropped 3 bases and J dropped 0 bases, with 6 bases sitting between them.

The chain employs TRBV5-4 and TRBJ1-2; TRBD1 is a possible D gene (5 bases). Germline V CDR1 and CDR2: SGHNT, YYREEE (reference sequence). V was cut by 1 base and J by 2 bases, with 12 bases left in between. The CDR3 is 15 residues long. CDR3 loop: CASSLWGGENYGYTF. The CDR3 region has the DNA TGTGCCAGCAGCTTGTGGGGGGGGGAGAACTATGGCTACACCTTC.

The count of this clone is one. The V call is TRBV19, the J call TRBJ2-2; a weak D match, TRBD1 (6 bases). Trimming shortened V by 7 bases and J by 4 bases, and 13 bases separated the two germline ends. From germline, CDR1 is LNHDA and CDR2 SQIVND (reference sequence). This CDR3 spans 14 amino acids. The CDR3 DNA sequence: TGTGCCAGTAACCCCCGCAGGGGCACCGGGGAGCTGTTTTTT. This encodes CASNPRRGTGELFF.

The chain has TRBV7-2 and TRBJ1-5; D possibly corresponds to TRBD1 (6 bases). Germline CDR1 is SGHTA and CDR2 is FQGNSA. V was shortened by 6 bases and J by 7 bases, with 16 bases between the two germline ends. The CDR3 is made up of 14 amino acids. The CDR3 nucleotides read TGTGCCAGCAGGGAGACAGGCATCCTACAGCCCCAGCATTTT. Its translation is CASRETGILQPQHF.